This entry features one TCR beta chain sequence. Its matching antigen is unknown. The CDR3 loop spans 15 amino acids. Per the germline V gene, CDR1 is SGHAT and CDR2 is FQNNGV. Germline trimming cut 7 bases from V and 5 bases from J; bases unmatched to any gene: 14. These data belong to a study of cytomegalovirus exposure and HLA in healthy donors. Points from the study as a whole: Among TCR sequences, most were rare, though some public TCRs appeared in many donors. Diagnosis of cytomegalovirus status made by the classifier reportedly showed high specificity and sensitivity. The study designated over 150 TCR beta chains cytomegalovirus-associated.

Profiling relied on immunoSEQ multiplex PCR, and the TCRdb table lists in-frame clones only, not all of them. The sample lists some 150,000 clones; almost 90% were seen once. Specimen: PBMCs. The V call is TRBV11-2, the J call TRBJ2-7; 7 bases map to TRBD1. The TCR sequence derives from a woman between 18 and 29 years old in good health and CMV-seropositive. The CDR3 loop reads CASTRSVTGMHEQYF. The DNA for the CDR3 is TGTGCCAGCACCCGATCGGTGACAGGGATGCACGAGCAGTACTTC.